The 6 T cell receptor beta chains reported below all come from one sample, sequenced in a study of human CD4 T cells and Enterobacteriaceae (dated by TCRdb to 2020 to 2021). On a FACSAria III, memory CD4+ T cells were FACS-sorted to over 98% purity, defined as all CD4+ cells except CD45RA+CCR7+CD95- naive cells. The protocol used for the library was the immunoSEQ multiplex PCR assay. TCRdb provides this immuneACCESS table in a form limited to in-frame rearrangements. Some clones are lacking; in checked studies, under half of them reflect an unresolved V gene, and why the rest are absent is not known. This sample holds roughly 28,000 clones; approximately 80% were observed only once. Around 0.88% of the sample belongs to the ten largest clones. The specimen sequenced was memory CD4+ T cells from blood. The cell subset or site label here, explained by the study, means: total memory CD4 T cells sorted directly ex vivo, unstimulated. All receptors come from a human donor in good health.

CDR3 sequence reads: CASSLVPVYGYTF. As DNA, the CDR3 is TGCGCCAGCAGCTTGGTTCCCGTTTATGGCTACACCTTC. This rearrangement joins TRBV5-1 to TRBJ1-2, with D hard to call. The V end was cut by 0 bases, the J end by 5 bases, with 8 bases between. The CDR3 runs 13 residues. CDR1 and CDR2 from the germline V gene are SGHRS and YFSETQ. Together with reference TRBV5-1 and TRBJ1-2, the CDR3 gives the full variable domain: KAGVTQTPRYLIKTRGQQVTLSCSPISGHRSVSWYQQTPGQGLQFLFEYFSETQRNKGNFPGRFSGRQFSNSRSEMNVSTLELGDSALYLCASSLVPVYGYTFGSGTRLTVV.

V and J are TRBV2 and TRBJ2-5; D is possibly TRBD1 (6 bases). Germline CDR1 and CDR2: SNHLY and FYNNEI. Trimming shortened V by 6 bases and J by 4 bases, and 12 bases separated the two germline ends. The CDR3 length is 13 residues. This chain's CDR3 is CASRKGVTETQYF. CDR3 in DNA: TGTGCCAGCAGGAAGGGGGTAACAGAGACCCAGTACTTC. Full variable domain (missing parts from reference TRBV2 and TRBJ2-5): EPEVTQTPSHQVTQMGQEVILRCVPISNHLYFYWYRQILGQKVEFLVSFYNNEISEKSEIFDDQFSVERPDGSNFTLKIRSTKLEDSAMYFCASRKGVTETQYFGPGTRLLVL.

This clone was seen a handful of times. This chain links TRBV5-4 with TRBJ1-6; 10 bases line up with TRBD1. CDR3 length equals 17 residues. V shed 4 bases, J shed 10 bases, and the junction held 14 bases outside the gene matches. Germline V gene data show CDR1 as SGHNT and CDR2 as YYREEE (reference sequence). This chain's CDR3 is CASSPGWDRGTASPLHF. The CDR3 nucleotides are TGTGCCAGCAGCCCAGGCTGGGACAGGGGAACAGCATCACCCCTCCACTTT.

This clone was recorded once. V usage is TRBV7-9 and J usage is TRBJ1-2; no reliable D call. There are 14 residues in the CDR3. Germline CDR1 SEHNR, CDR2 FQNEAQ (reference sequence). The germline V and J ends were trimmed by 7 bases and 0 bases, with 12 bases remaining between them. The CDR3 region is CASTPAGTNYGYTF. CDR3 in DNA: TGTGCCAGCACCCCTGCCGGTACTAACTATGGCTACACCTTC. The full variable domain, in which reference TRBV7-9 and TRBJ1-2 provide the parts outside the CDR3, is DTGVSQNPRHKITKRGQNVTFRCDPISEHNRLYWYRQTLGQGPEFLTYFQNEAQLEKSRLLSDRFSAERPKGSFSTLEIQRTEQGDSAMYLCASTPAGTNYGYTFGSGTRLTVV.

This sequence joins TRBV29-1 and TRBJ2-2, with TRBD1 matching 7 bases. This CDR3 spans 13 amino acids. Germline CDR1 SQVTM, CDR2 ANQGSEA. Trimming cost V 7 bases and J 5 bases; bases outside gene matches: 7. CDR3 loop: CSGRQGRTGELFF. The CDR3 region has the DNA TGCAGCGGACGACAGGGAAGAACCGGGGAGCTGTTTTTT.

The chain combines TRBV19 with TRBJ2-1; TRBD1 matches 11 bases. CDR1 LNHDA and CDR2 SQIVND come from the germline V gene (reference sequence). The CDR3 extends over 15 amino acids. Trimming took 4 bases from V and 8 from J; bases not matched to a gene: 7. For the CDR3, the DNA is TGTGCCAGTAGTACCGGGACAGGGGGGGCCCATGAGCAGTTCTTC. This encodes CASSTGTGGAHEQFF.